This passage covers 18 T cell receptor beta chains from one sample sequenced in a study of cytotoxic CD8 clonotypes in ibrutinib-treated CLL (dated by TCRdb to 2020 to 2022). Libraries were built with the immunoSEQ multiplex PCR assay. TCRdb stores this immuneACCESS table with in-frame sequences only. Part of the clones is absent; in the studies checked, under half of the shortfall reflects unresolved V genes, and no reason is known for the rest. Counted in this sample were approximately 120,000 clones; more than 55% of them appeared once. The top ten clones comprise approximately 35% of the sample. The intended sense of this specimen's time point label: approximately 25 months on ibrutinib. The material sequenced was PBMCs, taken after 24 months of ibrutinib treatment. The source of these receptors is a human donor with chronic lymphocytic leukemia.

V usage is TRBV18 and J usage is TRBJ1-6; 7 bases line up with TRBD1. The germline gives CDR1 KGHSH, CDR2 LQKENI. The V segment lost 4 bases and the J segment 8 bases; nucleotides outside the gene matches: 5. This CDR3 contains 14 residues. The CDR3 DNA is TGTGCCAGCTCACTCCGGGACAGCGATTCACCCCTCCACTTT. This codes for CASSLRDSDSPLHF. Drawing the rest from reference TRBV18 and TRBJ1-6, the complete variable domain is NAGVMQNPRHLVRRRGQEARLRCSPMKGHSHVYWYRQLPEEGLKFMVYLQKENIIDESGMPKERFSAEFPKEGPSILRIQQVVRGDSAAYFCASSLRDSDSPLHFGNGTRLTVT.

This chain joins TRBV7-2 and TRBJ2-7, with D perhaps TRBD2 (6 bases). The CDR3 totals 13 residues. Per the germline V gene, CDR1 is SGHTA and CDR2 is FQGNSA. The V end was cut by 8 bases, the J end by 2 bases, with 13 bases between. This CDR3 is CASHPPGAYEQYF. In DNA form, the CDR3 reads TGTGCCAGCCACCCACCGGGAGCCTACGAGCAGTACTTC.

The chain is built from TRBV30 and TRBJ2-1; 11 positions match TRBD2. The CDR3 consists of 14 residues. The V and J ends lost 4 bases and 7 bases, in that order; junction bases with no gene match: 6. CDR1 and CDR2 from the germline V gene are GTSNPN and SVGIG (reference sequence). This CDR3 is CAWIGIAGGNEQFF. The CDR3 DNA follows: TGTGCCTGGATCGGGATAGCGGGGGGGAATGAGCAGTTCTTC. Together with reference TRBV30 and TRBJ2-1, the CDR3 gives the full variable domain: SQTIHQWPATLVQPVGSPLSLECTVEGTSNPNLYWYRQAAGRGLQLLFYSVGIGQISSEVPQNLSASRPQDRQFILSSKKLLLSDSGFYLCAWIGIAGGNEQFFGPGTRLTVL.

The rearrangement joins TRBV29-1 to TRBJ1-2, with 7 bases identical to TRBD1. V trimming: 4 bases; J trimming: 8 bases; junction bases outside the gene matches: 10. Germline V gene data show CDR1 as SQVTM and CDR2 as ANQGSEA. CDR3 size: 13 residues. In DNA, the CDR3 is TGCAGCGTTGGGGCTGTGAGGGGGCAAGGCTACACCTTC. Its translation: CSVGAVRGQGYTF. Full variable domain (remainder filled in from reference TRBV29-1 and TRBJ1-2): SAVISQKPSRDICQRGTSLTIQCQVDSQVTMMFWYRQQPGQSLTLIATANQGSEATYESGFVIDKFPISRPNLTFSTLTVSNMSPEDSSIYLCSVGAVRGQGYTFGSGTRLTVV.

This clone came up a few times. This chain uses TRBV5-1 with TRBJ2-2; D possibly uses TRBD1 or TRBD2 (5 bases each). The germline V and J ends were trimmed by 10 bases and 5 bases, with 12 bases remaining between them. Germline CDR1 reads SGHRS; CDR2 reads YFSETQ. This CDR3 region has 12 residues. This CDR3 reads CASRRETGELFF. The CDR3 nucleotides read TGCGCCTCGCGCAGGGAGACCGGGGAGCTGTTTTTT. Full variable domain (remainder filled in from reference TRBV5-1 and TRBJ2-2): KAGVTQTPRYLIKTRGQQVTLSCSPISGHRSVSWYQQTPGQGLQFLFEYFSETQRNKGNFPGRFSGRQFSNSRSEMNVSTLELGDSALYLCASRRETGELFFGEGSRLTVL.

The V and J genes are TRBV4-2 and TRBJ2-4, with 8 bases fitting TRBD2. This CDR3 region has 14 residues. Trimming took 4 bases from V and 9 from J; bases not matched to a gene: 8. Germline CDR1 LGHNA, CDR2 YNFKEQ. CDR3 nucleotides: TGTGCCAGCAGCCTCAGCGGTAGCGGGGTCATTCAGTACTTC. This gives the protein CASSLSGSGVIQYF.

CDR3 sequence: CASSLPTGSNYEQYF. DNA for the CDR3: TGTGCCAGCAGCTTGCCGACAGGGAGTAACTACGAGCAGTACTTC. V and J are TRBV5-6 and TRBJ2-7; the match to TRBD1 covers 7 bases. The CDR3 is made up of 15 amino acids. The germline CDR1 and CDR2 sequences are SGHDT and YYEEEE. Germline trimming cut 1 base from V and 3 bases from J; bases unmatched to any gene: 7.

This clone was picked up a small number of times. The chain uses TRBV4-2 and TRBJ1-1, with D tentatively TRBD1 (5 bases). Germline-derived CDR1 and CDR2 are LGHNA and YNFKEQ. V was cut by 5 bases and J by 6 bases, with 7 bases left in between. CDR3 length: 11 amino acids. The CDR3 is CASSLGPEAFF. CDR3 sequence (DNA): TGTGCCAGCAGCTTGGGGCCTGAAGCTTTCTTT.

V is TRBV7-2 and J is TRBJ1-5, with D possibly matching TRBD1 (6 bases). The V end lost 5 bases, the J end lost 2 bases, and 19 bases lay between the germline ends. Per germline, CDR1 SGHTA and CDR2 FQGNSA. The CDR3 is 17 amino acids. CDR3 coding DNA: TGTGCCAGCAGCCCTTCCGACAGGCTTTTTGGCAATCAGCCCCAGCATTTT. Its translation is CASSPSDRLFGNQPQHF.

In its sample, this clone was seen once. This rearrangement joins TRBV7-3 to TRBJ2-1, with 8 bases matching TRBD2. V trimming: 2 bases; J trimming: 4 bases; junction bases outside the gene matches: 4. CDR3 length equals 15 residues. CDR1 SGHTA and CDR2 FQGTGA come from the germline V gene. The CDR3 nucleotides read TGTGCCAGCAGCTTAGCGGGGGGTACATACAATGAGCAGTTCTTC. It encodes CASSLAGGTYNEQFF.

The rearrangement joins TRBV27 to TRBJ1-1; D unresolved. This CDR3 has 15 residues. V was pared by 6 bases and J by 0 bases, with 14 bases between. The germline gives CDR1 MNHEY, CDR2 SMNVEV (reference sequence). In DNA, the CDR3 is TGTGCCAGCAGGAGAACAGCCTTAATGAACACTGAAGCTTTCTTT. It encodes CASRRTALMNTEAFF.

In its sample, this clone was seen a few times. The chain links TRBV5-4 to TRBJ2-3; the D gene is possibly TRBD2 (5 bases). This CDR3 region has 13 residues. Between the trimmed V and J ends, which lost 3 bases and 5 bases, there was a span of 10 bases. Per germline, CDR1 SGHNT and CDR2 YYREEE (reference sequence). CDR3 region: CASSSGLVDTQYF. The CDR3 DNA follows: TGTGCCAGCAGCTCCGGACTGGTAGATACGCAGTATTTT.

CDR3 coding DNA: TGTGCCAGCAGCAATCTCTACGAGCAGTACTTC. It codes for CASSNLYEQYF. The genes are TRBV21-1 and TRBJ2-7; the D segment call TRBD2 is taken from the table without a DNA check. TRBV21-1 is tagged as a pseudogene. This CDR3 has 11 residues.

The chain employs TRBV11-1 and TRBJ2-1; 7 bases are a match to TRBD2. The length of the CDR3 is 14 residues. V was pared by 2 bases and J by 4 bases, with 2 bases of the junction left unmatched. CDR1 SGHAT and CDR2 FQDESV come from the germline V gene (reference sequence). The CDR3 protein is CASSLLAAYNEQFF. The CDR3 DNA follows: TGTGCCAGCAGCTTACTAGCGGCATACAATGAGCAGTTCTTC.

This clone occurred a few times. The CDR3 protein is CASSAREGNTEAFF. In DNA form, the CDR3 reads TGTGCCAGCAGCGCCAGGGAGGGGAACACTGAAGCTTTCTTT. V usage is TRBV9 and J usage is TRBJ1-1; the D gene is possibly TRBD1 (5 bases). The CDR3 extends over 14 amino acids. V was shortened by 3 bases and J by 1 base, with 10 bases between the two germline ends. Germline assignment: CDR1 SGDLS and CDR2 YYNGEE.

This clone was seen more than once but under ten times. The rearrangement links TRBV27 to TRBJ2-7, with D unclear. The CDR3 runs to 13 residues. Germline CDR1 is MNHEY and CDR2 is SMNVEV (reference sequence). The germline V and J ends were trimmed by 0 bases and 4 bases, with 7 bases remaining between them. CDR3 coding DNA: TGTGCCAGCAGTTTATCCGATGCATACGAGCAGTACTTC. Its translation: CASSLSDAYEQYF.

The chain has TRBV5-1 and TRBJ2-1; tentative D call: TRBD2 (5 bases). The V gene's germline CDR1 is SGHRS and CDR2 YFSETQ. This CDR3 comprises 15 residues. Trimming shortened V by 1 base and J by 10 bases, and 18 bases separated the two germline ends. The CDR3 DNA is TGCGCCAGCAGCTTGAACACCGGGGAAATGAGGGAGCAGTTCTTC. This translates into CASSLNTGEMREQFF.

V is TRBV6-1 and J is TRBJ1-5; D remains unclear. Trimming left V 7 bases short and J 5 bases short, with 9 bases between. CDR1 and CDR2 (germline): MNHNS, SASEGT. The CDR3 is made up of 12 amino acids. The CDR3 here is CASNFGHQPQHF. CDR3 in DNA: TGTGCCAGCAACTTCGGGCATCAGCCCCAGCATTTT.